This T cell receptor beta chain derives from a study of T cells in Graves' hyperthyroidism and ophthalmopathy. The study's findings and limits: Most thyroid clonotypes expanded above 0.001 appeared in blood too. Before onset, ophthalmopathy was predicted by the model a median about six months earlier.

About this clonotype itself: No antigen is known for it.

Patients with uncontrolled infections, other autoimmune diseases, pregnancy or lactation were excluded. In making diagnoses, clinical symptoms, serum thyroxine and TRAb, thyroid ultrasound and orbital computed tomography were all used. The junction had 4 bases not matched to a gene; V was cut back by 1 base and J by 1 base. The CDR3 extends over 15 amino acids. Germline V gene sequence: CDR1 DFQATT, CDR2 SNEGSKA (reference sequence). RNA transcripts gave rise to amplified TCR beta CDR3 regions. HTBI primers drove first-round RT-PCR of the TCR CDR3. TCRdb passed the multiplex PCR reads through MiXCR, listing each CDR3 protein once. In the table there are about 300,000 distinct CDR3 sequences, around 20% of which are singletons.

The specimen sequenced was blood. The sequence derives from a man between 50 and 59 years old with Graves' ophthalmopathy. The V call is TRBV20-1, the J call TRBJ2-7; 10 bases match TRBD2. DNA for the CDR3: TGCAGTGCTAGAGGAGCGGGAGGGCCTTCCTACGAGCAGTACTTC. It is translated as CSARGAGGPSYEQYF.